This T cell receptor (beta chain) was retrieved from a study of blood T cell repertoires in COVID-19. This clone was seen once. V was trimmed by 0 bases and J by 7 bases, leaving 9 bases between them. From germline, CDR1 is SGHTA and CDR2 FQGNSA. The length of the CDR3 is 13 residues. Measured with immunoSEQ multiplex PCR; TCRdb has only the in-frame clones, and not every one. The repertoire has under 250,000 clones, around 83% of them found once; the top ten carry roughly 7.6%. This TCR was recovered from a woman aged 45-65 years with acute or convalescent COVID-19. Source material: peripheral blood. This rearrangement joins TRBV7-2 to TRBJ1-1, with D hard to call. The CDR3 DNA reads TGTGCCAGCAGCTTAGCGCAGCGGGATGAAGCTTTCTTT. This encodes CASSLAQRDEAFF.